The present T cell receptor (beta chain) was sequenced within a study of T cell responses to AZD1222 COVID-19 vaccine. Study-wide background: Combined were second doses at about 4 or about 12 weeks. Whole-study results and caveats: No day 14 peak samples; only post-peak repertoires were characterized. At baseline, seropositivity was found in only six AZD1222 recipients.

V gave up 4 bases and J gave up 8 bases, with 18 bases separating them. The CDR3 spans 14 residues. CDR1 SGHRS and CDR2 YFSETQ come from the germline V gene. The method was immunoSEQ multiplex PCR; TCRdb's version includes in-frame clones alone and lacks a portion of them. The table has roughly 180,000 clones, almost 90% seen once. This clone was seen a few times. Its antigen is unknown. This specimen consisted of peripheral blood, obtained on day 0 of AZD1222 vaccination. This chain joins TRBV5-1 and TRBJ1-1; perhaps TRBD1 as D (5 bases). The origin of this receptor is an adult in good health. CDR3 in DNA: TGCGCCAGCAGCGAGGGGACGACGGCAGGGGAAGCTTTCTTT. Translated, it gives CASSEGTTAGEAFF.